This TCR beta chain emerged from a study of T cells in Graves' hyperthyroidism and ophthalmopathy. Reasons for excluding patients were uncontrolled infection, other autoimmune disease, pregnancy or lactation. Orbital computed tomography, thyroid ultrasound, serum thyroxine and TRAb, and clinical symptoms together informed the diagnoses. The TCR beta CDR3 regions underwent amplification using RNA transcripts as the source. With the HTBI primer set, the TCR CDR3 went through a first round of RT-PCR. TCRdb independently ran MiXCR on the multiplex PCR reads; one entry per CDR3 protein. The table has roughly 500,000 distinct CDR3 sequences, roughly 16% seen once. Points from the study as a whole: Stable hyperthyroidism was separated from ophthalmopathy by a model based on 13 V-J features. Also found in blood were most expanded thyroid clonotypes above 0.001.

This clonotype was recorded many times. Its antigen is unknown. Sequencing used blood. The TCR sequence derives from a woman between 25 and 40 years old with Graves' ophthalmopathy.

CDR3 sequence reads: CASSLDLAGLAFF. Here the CDR3 DNA reads TGTGCCAGCAGCTTAGATTTGGCGGGTTTAGCTTTCTTT. The V call is TRBV11-2, the J call TRBJ1-1; D gene unclear. CDR3 length equals 13 residues. Trimming took 0 bases from V and 10 from J, leaving 12 bases between them. CDR1 is SGHAT and CDR2 is FQNNGV in the germline V gene.